Shown below are 8 T cell receptor beta chains from a single sample sequenced in a study of cytomegalovirus exposure and HLA in healthy donors (dated by TCRdb to about 2017). The method was the immunoSEQ multiplex PCR assay. For the multiplex PCR, a mixture combining 60 forward primers for TCR Vbeta segments and 13 reverse primers for TCR Jbeta segments was used. In its TCRdb copy, this immuneACCESS table keeps in-frame sequences only and misses some clones. Where compared with another copy, unresolved V genes explain less than half of these, and the others have no known cause. Within this sample are some 110,000 clones, with roughly 15% of them counted one time only. The ten largest make up 0.8% to 0.95% of the sample. Sequenced sample: PBMCs. The receptors derive from a female donor in good health and CMV-seronegative.

This rearrangement joins TRBV10-3 to TRBJ2-7, with D possibly TRBD1 on 5 matching bases. The CDR3 runs to 15 residues. CDR1 ENHRY and CDR2 SYGVKD come from the germline V gene. V was pared by 2 bases and J by 0 bases, with 11 bases between. For the CDR3, the DNA is TGTGCCATCAGTGAGCAGGGCGATAGCTCCTACGAGCAGTACTTC. This sequence encodes CAISEQGDSSYEQYF.

V gene TRBV6-5 combines with J gene TRBJ1-3, with D hard to call. V was pared by 5 bases and J by 7 bases, with 12 bases between. This CDR3 has 13 amino acids. Germline V gives CDR1 MNHEY, CDR2 SVGAGI. CDR3 sequence reads: CASSTEFRNTIYF. CDR3 bases: TGTGCCAGCAGTACAGAATTTAGGAACACCATATATTTT.

The chain uses TRBV25-1 and TRBJ2-7, with TRBD1 matching over 9 bases. The CDR3 totals 16 residues. The ends lost 4 bases at V and 0 bases at J; junction bases unmatched: 7. From germline, CDR1 is MGHDK and CDR2 SYGVNS. For the CDR3, the DNA is TGTGCCAGCAGTGGACTAGACAGGGGGAGCTCCTACGAGCAGTACTTC. The encoded protein is CASSGLDRGSSYEQYF.

The table lists this clone with a few counts. This chain links TRBV25-1 with TRBJ1-2, with 9 bases aligning to TRBD1. The CDR3 length is 12 residues. Trimming cost V 11 bases and J 1 base; bases outside gene matches: 2. CDR1 is MGHDK, CDR2 SYGVNS, per germline. This CDR3 is CASGQGNYGYTF. The CDR3 nucleotides are TGTGCCTCGGGACAGGGTAACTATGGCTACACCTTC.

The V gene is TRBV2, the J gene TRBJ2-2; 14 positions agree with TRBD2. Per the germline V gene, CDR1 is SNHLY and CDR2 is FYNNEI. The junction had 8 bases not matched to a gene; V was cut back by 1 base and J by 4 bases. This CDR3 is 19 amino acids long. The CDR3 here is CASSEGVGLAGDGTGELFF. Written as DNA, the CDR3 is TGTGCCAGCAGTGAAGGGGTGGGACTAGCGGGAGATGGCACCGGGGAGCTGTTTTTT. The full variable domain, with the rest looked up from reference TRBV2 and TRBJ2-2, is EPEVTQTPSHQVTQMGQEVILRCVPISNHLYFYWYRQILGQKVEFLVSFYNNEISEKSEIFDDQFSVERPDGSNFTLKIRSTKLEDSAMYFCASSEGVGLAGDGTGELFFGEGSRLTVL.

A few counts support this clone. The chain links TRBV10-3 to TRBJ2-7; 13 bases are a match to TRBD2. Germline CDR1 ENHRY, CDR2 SYGVKD. Trimming removed 2 bases from V and 6 bases from J; junction bases left unmatched: 7. The CDR3 runs 16 residues. DNA of the CDR3: TGTGCCATCAGTGAGCCTGGACTAGCGGGAGCTCGCGAGCAGTACTTC. This codes for CAISEPGLAGAREQYF.

The chain recombines TRBV30 with TRBJ1-2; TRBD1 might be the D (6 bases). V lost 0 bases to trimming and J lost 0 bases, with 14 bases between them. Germline assignment: CDR1 GTSNPN and CDR2 SVGIG (reference sequence). The CDR3 has 16 residues. The CDR3 bases are TGTGCCTGGAGTGTAGAGACAGGACCTACTAACTATGGCTACACCTTC. This gives the protein CAWSVETGPTNYGYTF.

Regarding this clone: Other DNA sequences in the sample encode the same CDR3. The rearrangement joins TRBV5-1 to TRBJ2-3; 14 bases agree with TRBD2. Germline V gene lookup returns CDR1 SGHRS and CDR2 YFSETQ. V dropped 4 bases and J dropped 1; count of bases not matched to a gene: 8. The CDR3 loop spans 18 amino acids. The CDR3 is CASSLGLAGGGGTDTQYF. The CDR3 DNA is TGCGCCAGCAGCCTAGGACTAGCGGGGGGAGGGGGCACAGATACGCAGTATTTT. The whole variable domain, filled in from reference TRBV5-1 and TRBJ2-3, reads KAGVTQTPRYLIKTRGQQVTLSCSPISGHRSVSWYQQTPGQGLQFLFEYFSETQRNKGNFPGRFSGRQFSNSRSEMNVSTLELGDSALYLCASSLGLAGGGGTDTQYFGPGTRLTVL.